What follows is one T cell receptor beta chain and its context. Its antigen is still unknown. Per-nucleotide qualities are absent, and no much larger clonotype sits a single base away. TCR CDR3 regions were amplified from genomic DNA by multiplex PCR using the deep immunoSEQ assay. Extracted genomic DNA from each cell subset was spread evenly across all wells of several immunoSEQ 96-well plates, with each plate serving as a replicate. For sorted subsets, 200 ng of genomic DNA, equivalent to 25,000 to 35,000 T cell genomes, went into each replicate PCR. The purified libraries were quantified using a Qubit 3.0 fluorometer, sized with a Bioanalyzer 2100, and then quantified again using the KAPA Library Quantification kit. Each immunoSEQ 96-well plate was sequenced on its own single-read 150-cycle Illumina NextSeq 550 flow cell. On the study's bioinformatics: Because only junctional sequences without quality scores were contained in the immunoSEQ output, filtering matching that applied to full-length reads could not be performed. Sequences were annotated with PyIR, a Python wrapper for IgBLAST v1.9, and V/J genes and CDR3 were assigned using IMGT germline references. Reads were removed for weak V/J assignments (E-value above 1e-6), missing CDR3, stop codons, out-of-frame junctions, or ambiguous translated residues. V3J clonotypes were defined as sequences sharing an identical inferred V gene, J gene, and CDR3 amino acid sequence. The percentage overlap between two repertoires was calculated by dividing the number of shared unique clonotypes by the size of the smaller repertoire. Three approaches were used to assess repertoire richness: RTK rarefaction, the Chao1 estimator, and Recon v2.1 estimates of unobserved clonotypes. Generation probabilities were computed with OLGA for all TCRbeta clonotypes obtained by the gDNA method from several donors. Not all clones reach the TCRdb copy of this immuneACCESS table, which keeps in-frame sequences only. Checked studies attribute under half of the gap to unresolved V genes and leave the rest unexplained. V and J calls and clone size are those listed in that table; D and trimming were worked out from the DNA. The sample table records about 2,200,000 clones; roughly 91% of these occur just once. The top ten clones comprise approximately 1.7% of the sample.

CD8 naive samples were obtained by positive selection for CCR7 among CD45RO-negative cells, yielding a CD45RA+CCR7+ population from which TemRA cells were excluded. Healthy HIV-negative adults with no recently reported acute infections or vaccinations were included as donors. Every donor was a Caucasian adult residing in Nashville, Tennessee, USA. After blood collection by leukapheresis, PBMCs were isolated using Ficoll-Histopaque density gradient centrifugation and then cryopreserved in the vapor phase of liquid nitrogen. Analytical flow cytometry was used to check the purity and quantity of every magnetically sorted T cell population. From each sorted fraction, genomic DNA was isolated and quantified by UV absorbance on a Nanodrop 2000c. This record comes from a study of shared clonotypes between healthy human individuals (dated by TCRdb to about 2020). Regarding the research as a whole: The cohort comprised two women and a few men aged 18 to 49 years. For each donor, CD4 naive and CD4 memory were each run on three plates, CD8 naive on two plates, and CD8 memory on one plate. Blood TCR repertoires of roughly five healthy adults were deeply sequenced to estimate repertoire size and the extent of clonotype sharing between individuals. To increase sequencing depth and limit assay-specific biases, TCR repertoire library preparation and sequencing were carried out by different laboratories using diverse techniques. Each donor's leukapheresis produced roughly between about 0.9 and 9.5 billion PBMCs.

The germline V gene encodes CDR1 SEHNR and CDR2 FQNEAQ (reference sequence). Ends trimmed: V by 7 bases, J by 10 bases; bases unmatched to a gene: 12. The cysteine opens and the phenylalanine closes a CDR3 of 15 amino acids. Only the CDR3 region is kept as DNA, spanning 45 bases read in frame from base 1. Summary of the overall study and its limitations: The genetic and exposure-history diversity represented was limited by the small number of donors. Compared with non-shared clonotypes, clonotypes shared by all four sorted-subset donors had higher generation probabilities. Naive subsets generally had larger estimated clonotype richness than memory subsets did. Sharing across several donors was observed for approximately 5% of naive CD4, over 3% of naive CD8, over 2% of memory CD4, and around 0.42% of memory CD8 clonotypes. Based on pairwise subsampling, the degree of clonotype sharing among donors was expected to be affected by sequencing depth. Only blood was sampled, and tissue TCR repertoires likely differ from those in blood. Even with the large sequencing depth, rarefaction of the sorted-subset datasets indicated that sequencing was incomplete.

Sequenced sample: naive CD8+ T cells from PBMCs. The intended sense of this specimen's cell subset or site label: CD45RA+CCR7+. This chain joins TRBV7-9 to TRBJ2-3, and 12 junction bases match TRBD1. This receptor was taken from a man aged 18-30 years in good health. Some clones in this sample may be carry-over from other donors' samples. The CDR3 region reads CASTPDGDRGPPQYF. The bases read TGTGCCAGCACCCCTGACGGGGACAGGGGGCCCCCGCAGTATTTT.